The next 10 T cell receptor beta chains were all read from a single sample in a study of blood T cell repertoires in COVID-19. Sequencing was performed with immunoSEQ multiplex PCR; in TCRdb, only in-frame clones are kept and a portion is missing. The table includes about 6,300 clones, 88% detected once. Sequencing input: peripheral blood. Source of these receptors: a human donor in a cohort sampled during active COVID-19.

The V call is TRBV23-1, the J call TRBJ2-7; tentatively, D is TRBD2 (6 bases). TRBV23-1 is treated as an ORF (open reading frame) with a function not yet certain. V lost 2 bases, J lost 4 bases, and 9 bases lay in between. This CDR3 contains 13 residues. The CDR3 DNA sequence: TGCGCCAGCAGTCAAACCGGGGGATACGAGCAGTACTTC. It specifies CASSQTGGYEQYF.

This clone was observed a handful of times. The V gene is TRBV4-1, the J gene TRBJ2-2, with 7 bases identical to TRBD1. Germline loops: CDR1 MGHRA, CDR2 YSYEKL. With V trimmed by 4 bases and J by 1 base, 9 bases remained unmatched. This CDR3 is 17 amino acids long. The DNA for the CDR3 is TGCGCCAGCAGCCTCAAGAGGGGGCCGGGGAACACCGGGGAGCTGTTTTTT. Its protein is CASSLKRGPGNTGELFF.

V and J are TRBV5-1 and TRBJ1-1; the match to TRBD1 covers 7 bases. Trimming took 4 bases from V and 6 from J; bases not matched to a gene: 9. The CDR3 runs 14 residues. CDR1 SGHRS and CDR2 YFSETQ come from the germline V gene. The CDR3: CASSVTGTDPEAFF. CDR3 bases: TGCGCCAGCAGCGTTACCGGGACAGATCCTGAAGCTTTCTTT.

V and J are TRBV7-9 and TRBJ1-1, with D possibly TRBD1 on 6 matching bases. There are 16 residues in the CDR3. Germline V lookup: CDR1 SEHNR, CDR2 FQNEAQ (reference sequence). The ends were cut back, 1 base at V and 7 bases at J, with 19 bases in the middle. CDR3 in amino acids: CASSLGRGRGRNEAFF. The CDR3, as DNA: TGTGCCAGCAGCTTAGGGCGTGGCAGGGGAAGGAATGAAGCTTTCTTT.

The chain is built from TRBV9 and TRBJ1-4; D not resolved. V lost 4 bases to trimming and J lost 1 base, with 8 bases between them. The CDR3 spans 14 residues. Germline V gene data show CDR1 as SGDLS and CDR2 as YYNGEE. CDR3 region: CASSPGGTNEKLFF. In DNA, the CDR3 is TGTGCCAGCAGCCCAGGAGGAACTAATGAAAAACTGTTTTTT.

The gene calls are TRBV7-8 and TRBJ2-2; D remains unclear. V shed 4 bases and J shed 4 bases, with 13 bases lying between them. Germline assignment: CDR1 SGHVS and CDR2 FQNEAQ. CDR3 length: 15 residues. CDR3 amino acids: CASSSLTLSTGELFF. The DNA of the CDR3 is TGTGCCAGCAGCTCCCTGACACTTTCCACCGGGGAGCTGTTTTTT.

The V and J genes are TRBV9 and TRBJ2-5, with 7 bases fitting TRBD2. Trimming at V came to 4 bases and at J to 1 base, leaving 10 bases not matched to a gene. Germline V gives CDR1 SGDLS, CDR2 YYNGEE. The length of the CDR3 is 16 residues. This CDR3 reads CASSPRGGRGQETQYF. The CDR3 DNA reads as TGTGCCAGCAGCCCACGGGGAGGGAGAGGCCAAGAGACCCAGTACTTC.

The V and J genes are TRBV4-3 and TRBJ1-2, with D possibly TRBD1 on 6 matching bases. V lost 0 bases, J lost 8 bases, and 13 bases lay in between. CDR3 length equals 14 residues. The germline gives CDR1 LGHNA, CDR2 YSLEER. The CDR3 is CASSQDINRDGYTF. For the CDR3, the DNA is TGCGCCAGCAGCCAAGATATAAACAGGGACGGCTACACCTTC.

The chain joins TRBV2 to TRBJ2-2; 9 bases align to TRBD1. Germline lookup yields CDR1 SNHLY and CDR2 FYNNEI. The CDR3 contains 16 residues. With V trimmed by 7 bases and J by 2 bases, 8 bases remained unmatched. The DNA of the CDR3 is TGTGCCAGCATCTCGGGACAGGGTTTCAACACCGGGGAGCTGTTTTTT. It translates to CASISGQGFNTGELFF.

The chain couples TRBV27 to TRBJ2-3; 10 bases align to TRBD2. Losses at the gene ends were 2 bases for V and 1 base for J; bases not matched to a gene: 3. The CDR3 is 16 residues long. CDR1 MNHEY and CDR2 SMNVEV come from the germline V gene (reference sequence). The CDR3 DNA reads TGTGCCAGCAGTTTAGTCACTAGCGGGGGCACAGATACGCAGTATTTT. Its translation: CASSLVTSGGTDTQYF.